This T cell receptor beta chain was found in a study of blood T cell repertoires in COVID-19. As for the study in general: T cells, B-cell-depleted T cells, or PBMCs provided the cDNA or gDNA that served as material.

The germline V gene encodes CDR1 LGHDT and CDR2 YNNKEL (reference sequence). The CDR3 extends over 13 amino acids. Trimming took off 6 bases at V and 7 bases at J, with 12 bases between the two ends. Measured with immunoSEQ multiplex PCR; TCRdb has only the in-frame clones, and not every one. The sample shows some 160,000 clones, over 75% of them seen only once. This receptor was identified in a woman aged 55-70 years with active COVID-19. Sequences were obtained from peripheral blood. The V call is TRBV3-1 (or the pseudogene TRBV3-2), the J call TRBJ2-2, with a tentative D call TRBD2 (6 bases). The CDR3 region has the DNA TGTGCCAGCAGGCTCCCCGGGAGCGGGGAGCTGTTTTTT. It is translated as CASRLPGSGELFF.